This T cell receptor beta chain emerged from a study of T-cell reconstitution after alpha-beta-depleted transplantation in children listed by TCRdb under 2016. Concerning the study at large: Using TCR repertoire profiling, the study followed T-cell immune reconstitution in a quantitative way in children after TCRalphabeta/CD19-depleted allogeneic hematopoietic cell transplantation.

Trimming leaves V shorter by 4 bases and J shorter by 9 bases, with the junction holding 14 bases beyond the gene matches. Based on the germline V gene, the CDR1 and CDR2 sequences are KGHDR and SFDVKD. The CDR3 has 17 amino acids, counting the end cysteine and phenylalanine. Only the CDR3 DNA stays, 51 bases, in frame from base 1. The library came from PCR. Sequencing used an Illumina HiSeq 2500. TCR libraries were prepared with molecular barcoding, using unique molecular identifiers to normalize TCRbeta repertoire quantification. TCRdb trimmed the raw reads at Q25, called clones with MiXCR and kept productive beta chains. Each entry merges the rows of one CDR3 protein and shows their most common DNA and genes. The sample has around 400,000 distinct CDR3 sequences on record, about 20% of them singletons. Around 3.9% of the sample belongs to the ten largest clones. Concerning this clonotype: What antigen it recognizes has not been identified. One base away there is no much larger clone; base qualities are not given.

This specimen was PBMCs from the stem cell graft donor, taken from the stem cell graft. The chain links TRBV24-1 with TRBJ2-1; 10 bases in between match TRBD1. This receptor was taken from a human donor who donated a stem cell graft to a child with acute myeloid leukemia. The nucleotides are TGTGCCACCAGTGACCCTGCGGGACAGGGGACCCTGGGTGAGCAGTTCTTC. It translates as CATSDPAGQGTLGEQFF.